What follows are 11 T cell receptor beta chains derived from one specimen sequenced in a study of cytomegalovirus exposure and HLA in healthy donors. PCR primers comprised 60 Vbeta and 13 Jbeta primers. TCRdb's copy holds only in-frame clones and misses some; the assay was immunoSEQ multiplex PCR. This table has 150,000 to 200,000 clones, around two thirds appearing once. Source material: PBMCs. Receptors were obtained from a man between 50 and 59 years old in good health and CMV-seronegative.

The gene calls are TRBV5-1 and TRBJ2-5; TRBD1 agrees at 7 bases. Germline V lookup: CDR1 SGHRS, CDR2 YFSETQ. V dropped 3 bases and J dropped 8; count of bases not matched to a gene: 13. The CDR3 loop spans 15 amino acids. The CDR3 nucleotides read TGCGCCAGCAGCTCCACCCCCCGGGACAGCAGAACCCAGTACTTC. Its translation: CASSSTPRDSRTQYF.

The rearrangement uses TRBV2 and TRBJ2-2; 8 bases agree with TRBD1. CDR3 length: 15 residues. CDR1 SNHLY and CDR2 FYNNEI come from the germline V gene. Trimming took 7 bases from V and 2 from J; bases not matched to a gene: 6. The CDR3 DNA follows: TGTGCCAGCAAACGCCAGGGGGCTAACACCGGGGAGCTGTTTTTT. It yields the protein CASKRQGANTGELFF.

The gene calls are TRBV5-8 and TRBJ1-1; a possible D gene is TRBD1 (6 bases). Per the germline V gene, CDR1 is SGHTS and CDR2 is YDEGEE. The length of the CDR3 is 14 residues. Trimming pared 4 bases from V and 0 bases from J, leaving 10 bases between. Here the CDR3 reads CASSRGQLNTEAFF. CDR3 nucleotide sequence: TGTGCCAGCAGCCGCGGACAGTTGAACACTGAAGCTTTCTTT.

The V gene is TRBV18, the J gene TRBJ2-1; D call uncertain. Germline V gene sequence: CDR1 KGHSH, CDR2 LQKENI. Between the trimmed V and J ends, which lost 2 bases and 0 bases, there was a span of 8 bases. CDR3 length: 15 residues. CDR3 amino acids: CASSPDIFSYNEQFF. DNA for the CDR3: TGTGCCAGCTCACCAGACATTTTCTCCTACAATGAGCAGTTCTTC.

J is TRBJ2-2 and V is TRBV11-2; weak D call: TRBD2 (5 bases). Germline assignment: CDR1 SGHAT and CDR2 FQNNGV. V was pared by 5 bases and J by 1 base, with 8 bases between. The CDR3 extends over 14 amino acids. The DNA of the CDR3 is TGTGCCAGCAGCCGCCGGGGGAACACCGGGGAGCTGTTTTTT. Protein sequence: CASSRRGNTGELFF.

The V call is TRBV18, the J call TRBJ1-1; 7 bases align to TRBD1. The length of the CDR3 is 14 residues. From germline, CDR1 is KGHSH and CDR2 LQKENI. V lost 1 base to trimming and J lost 6 bases; unmatched junction nucleotides: 5. In nucleotides, the CDR3 is TGTGCCAGCTCACCACGACAGGGTTCGTCTGAAGCTTTCTTT. Translated, it gives CASSPRQGSSEAFF. Full variable domain (remainder filled in from reference TRBV18 and TRBJ1-1): NAGVMQNPRHLVRRRGQEARLRCSPMKGHSHVYWYRQLPEEGLKFMVYLQKENIIDESGMPKERFSAEFPKEGPSILRIQQVVRGDSAAYFCASSPRQGSSEAFFGQGTRLTVV.

This clone was picked up one time. This sequence joins TRBV7-9 and TRBJ2-7; 9 nucleotides match TRBD1. The CDR3 is made up of 16 amino acids. The J segment lost 4 bases and the V segment lost 4 bases, leaving 11 bases of the junction unmatched. The germline V gene encodes CDR1 SEHNR and CDR2 FQNEAQ (reference sequence). CDR3 nucleotide sequence: TGTGCCAGCAGCTCAAATCCGGGACAGGGCGGGTACGAGCAGTACTTC. Amino acid sequence: CASSSNPGQGGYEQYF.

The chain's CDR3 is CASSLAKTGSNYEQYF. DNA of the CDR3: TGTGCCAGCAGCTTGGCCAAAACGGGGTCCAACTACGAGCAGTACTTC. The chain employs TRBV5-6 and TRBJ2-7, with D maybe TRBD2 (5 bases). CDR1 SGHDT and CDR2 YYEEEE come from the germline V gene. V gave up 0 bases and J gave up 3 bases, with 16 bases separating them. The CDR3 length is 16 residues.

In nucleotides, the CDR3 is TGTGCCACCAGCAGCGGACAGGGGGGAAATCAGCCCCAGCATTTT. As protein: CATSSGQGGNQPQHF. This chain connects TRBV15 to TRBJ1-5; 10 nucleotides line up with TRBD1. V was pared by 3 bases and J by 4 bases, with 3 bases of the junction left unmatched. CDR3 length: 15 residues. Germline V gene data show CDR1 as LNHNV and CDR2 as YYDKDF (reference sequence).

The chain is built from TRBV7-9 and TRBJ2-7; 7 nucleotides match TRBD2. This CDR3 contains 14 residues. V lost 2 bases to trimming and J lost 2 bases; unmatched junction nucleotides: 3. Germline CDR1 reads SEHNR; CDR2 reads FQNEAQ (reference sequence). For the CDR3, the DNA is TGTGCCAGCAGCTTAAGGACTAGACCCTACGAGCAGTACTTC. Its translation: CASSLRTRPYEQYF.

The chain links TRBV7-8 to TRBJ2-5; D is perhaps TRBD2 (5 bases). Germline CDR1 SGHVS, CDR2 FQNEAQ. V was clipped by 1 base and J by 1 base, with 13 bases between them. The length of the CDR3 is 16 residues. CDR3 residues: CASSLVTLGVQETQYF. CDR3 bases: TGTGCCAGCAGCTTAGTCACCCTCGGGGTCCAAGAGACCCAGTACTTC.